This TCR beta chain was retrieved from a study of T cell responses to AZD1222 COVID-19 vaccine. Clones were read by immunoSEQ multiplex PCR, and TCRdb kept only the in-frame ones, dropping some. The sample has some 200,000 clones, 80% to 95% seen once. This clone is a singleton in its sample. The sample was peripheral blood, taken on day 0 of AZD1222 vaccination. The receptor was derived from an adult in good health.

In DNA form, the CDR3 reads TGTGCCAGTAGCCACAGGACAGGGGGCTACGATCAGCCCCAGCATTTT. This translates into CASSHRTGGYDQPQHF. This chain joins TRBV19 and TRBJ1-5, with 11 nucleotides matching TRBD1. The CDR3 extends over 16 amino acids. V trimming: 6 bases; J trimming: 5 bases; junction bases outside the gene matches: 9. Germline V gene lookup returns CDR1 LNHDA and CDR2 SQIVND (reference sequence).